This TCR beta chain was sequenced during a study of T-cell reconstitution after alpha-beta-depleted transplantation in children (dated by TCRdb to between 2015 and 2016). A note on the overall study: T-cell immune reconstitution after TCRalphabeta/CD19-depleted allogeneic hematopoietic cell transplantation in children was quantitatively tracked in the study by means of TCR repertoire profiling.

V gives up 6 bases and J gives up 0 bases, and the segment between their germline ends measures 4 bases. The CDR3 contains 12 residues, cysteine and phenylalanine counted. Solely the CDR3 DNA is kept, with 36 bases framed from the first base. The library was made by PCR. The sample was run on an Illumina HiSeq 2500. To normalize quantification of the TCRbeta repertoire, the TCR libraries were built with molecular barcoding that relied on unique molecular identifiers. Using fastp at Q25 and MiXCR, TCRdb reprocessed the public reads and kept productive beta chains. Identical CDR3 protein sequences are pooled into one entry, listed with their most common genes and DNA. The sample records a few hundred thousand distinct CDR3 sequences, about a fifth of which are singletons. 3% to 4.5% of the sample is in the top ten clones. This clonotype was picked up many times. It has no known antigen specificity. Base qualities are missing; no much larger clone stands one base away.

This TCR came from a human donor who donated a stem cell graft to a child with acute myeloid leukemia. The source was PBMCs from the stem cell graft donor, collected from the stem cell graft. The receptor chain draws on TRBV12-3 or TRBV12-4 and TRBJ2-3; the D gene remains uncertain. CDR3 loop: CASRLSTDTQYF. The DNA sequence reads TGTGCCAGCAGATTAAGCACAGATACGCAGTATTTT.